The 21 T cell receptor beta chains below come from one sample, sequenced in a study of OX40 agonist ivuxolimab in advanced cancers. Generated by immunoSEQ multiplex PCR, the TCRdb table keeps only in-frame clones and is missing some. This table has roughly 91,000 clones, 90% to 96% appearing once. The sequences come from CD4+ or CD8+ T cells sorted from blood, collected in a trial of the OX40 agonist ivuxolimab. Receptors were obtained from an adult with an advanced solid tumor such as melanoma, head and neck, liver or kidney cancer.

On this clone: The same CDR3 can be traced to other DNA sequences in this sample. The V gene is TRBV7-8, the J gene TRBJ1-1, with D perhaps TRBD1 (5 bases). V lost 3 bases to trimming and J lost 4 bases, with 6 bases between them. Germline CDR1 reads SGHVS; CDR2 reads FQNEAQ. The CDR3 consists of 12 residues. CDR3 DNA: TGTGCCAGCAGCTTGGGGACCACTGAAGCTTTCTTT. Its protein is CASSLGTTEAFF.

V and J are TRBV6-6 and TRBJ2-7, with D maybe TRBD1 (5 bases). Germline-derived CDR1 and CDR2 are MNHNY and SVGAGI (reference sequence). Trimming took off 4 bases at V and 6 bases at J, with 10 bases between the two ends. This CDR3 has 12 amino acids. The CDR3 is CASSLMGLEQYF. CDR3 sequence (DNA): TGTGCCAGCAGTTTGATGGGGCTCGAGCAGTACTTC.

This chain joins TRBV29-1 and TRBJ2-2, with D tentatively TRBD2 (6 bases). Trimming took off 2 bases at V and 5 bases at J, with 6 bases between the two ends. In germline, CDR1 is SQVTM, CDR2 ANQGSEA. The CDR3 consists of 12 residues. Here the CDR3 reads CSVERETGELFF. In nucleotides, the CDR3 is TGCAGCGTTGAACGGGAGACCGGGGAGCTGTTTTTT.

This clone was observed once. V is TRBV18 and J is TRBJ2-5; 8 nucleotides line up with TRBD1. This CDR3 contains 15 residues. Germline trimming cut 4 bases from V and 1 base from J; bases unmatched to any gene: 5. Germline V gene lookup returns CDR1 KGHSH and CDR2 LQKENI. CDR3 protein: CASSQTDRGQETQYF. The CDR3 coding sequence is TGTGCCAGCTCACAAACCGACAGGGGCCAAGAGACCCAGTACTTC.

This clone was recorded once. The V and J genes are TRBV6-5 and TRBJ2-1, with TRBD2 as a possible D gene (6 bases). This CDR3 comprises 15 residues. Between the trimmed V and J ends, which lost 6 bases and 4 bases, there was a span of 16 bases. CDR1 and CDR2 (germline): MNHEY, SVGAGI. CDR3 residues: CASRQSRELYNEQFF. CDR3 nucleotide sequence: TGTGCCAGCAGGCAGAGCCGGGAGCTATACAATGAGCAGTTCTTC.

The chain has TRBV27 and TRBJ2-1; 11 bases line up with TRBD1. Germline values: CDR1 MNHEY, CDR2 SMNVEV (reference sequence). This CDR3 comprises 15 residues. The V and J ends lost 3 bases and 7 bases, in that order; junction bases with no gene match: 5. The CDR3 loop reads CASSFRDRGINEQFF. In DNA, the CDR3 is TGTGCCAGCAGTTTCCGGGACAGGGGGATAAATGAGCAGTTCTTC.

The genes are TRBV4-1 and TRBJ2-1; 7 nucleotides align to TRBD2. The junction had 13 bases not matched to a gene; V was cut back by 3 bases and J by 8 bases. The CDR3 extends over 16 amino acids. The germline gives CDR1 MGHRA, CDR2 YSYEKL. CDR3 in amino acids: CASSHAQGGGSDEQFF. The CDR3 DNA reads TGCGCCAGCAGCCACGCTCAAGGCGGGGGATCGGATGAGCAGTTCTTC.

The chain has TRBV6-1 and TRBJ2-2; 7 nucleotides align to TRBD1. The length of the CDR3 is 17 residues. Germline V gives CDR1 MNHNS, CDR2 SASEGT. With V trimmed by 4 bases and J by 4 bases, 12 bases remained unmatched. CDR3 DNA: TGTGCCAGCAGTGGATTGCGGACAGGTGGTCCCACCGGGGAGCTGTTTTTT. It encodes CASSGLRTGGPTGELFF.

The gene calls are TRBV27 and TRBJ2-2; D uncertain. CDR1 MNHEY and CDR2 SMNVEV come from the germline V gene (reference sequence). The CDR3 loop spans 15 amino acids. V lost 6 bases to trimming and J lost 0 bases, with 11 bases between them. The CDR3 sequence is CASSQSPPNTGELFF. CDR3 DNA sequence: TGTGCCAGCAGCCAGAGCCCTCCGAACACCGGGGAGCTGTTTTTT.

The V call is TRBV28, the J call TRBJ2-2; perhaps D is TRBD1 or TRBD2 (5 bases each). This CDR3 has 14 residues. V was shortened by 8 bases and J by 1 base, with 11 bases between the two germline ends. Germline CDR1 MDHEN, CDR2 SYDVKM. The DNA of the CDR3 is TGTGCCAGCTTGGGACGGGAGAACACCGGGGAGCTGTTTTTT. Protein sequence: CASLGRENTGELFF. Combining the CDR3 with reference TRBV28 and TRBJ2-2 gives the whole variable domain DVKVTQSSRYLVKRTGEKVFLECVQDMDHENMFWYRQDPGLGLRLIYFSYDVKMKEKGDIPEGYSVSREKKERFSLILESASTNQTSMYLCASLGRENTGELFFGEGSRLTVL.

The table lists this clone with a count of one. The rearrangement links TRBV15 to TRBJ1-1; D unclear. The germline gives CDR1 LNHNV, CDR2 YYDKDF (reference sequence). V was trimmed by 3 bases and J by 6 bases, leaving 5 bases between them. The length of the CDR3 is 11 residues. The DNA for the CDR3 is TGTGCCACCAGCAGGGGTCCTGAAGCTTTCTTT. Amino acids: CATSRGPEAFF.

This chain joins TRBV19 and TRBJ2-1, with 7 bases fitting TRBD2. The V and J ends lost 3 bases and 4 bases, in that order; junction bases with no gene match: 9. Germline loops: CDR1 LNHDA, CDR2 SQIVND (reference sequence). This CDR3 has 16 amino acids. CDR3 DNA: TGTGCCAGTAGTATCGGCTCCGGGGGGTATTACAATGAGCAGTTCTTC. It yields the protein CASSIGSGGYYNEQFF.

The chain is built from TRBV9 and TRBJ2-7; D unresolved. The germline V gene encodes CDR1 SGDLS and CDR2 YYNGEE. The CDR3 runs to 14 residues. V lost 1 base and J lost 0, with 8 bases in between. The CDR3 DNA reads as TGTGCCAGCAGCGTACGAAGCGTCTCCTACGAGCAGTACTTC. This translates into CASSVRSVSYEQYF. Looking up the rest from reference TRBV9 and TRBJ2-7 gives the full variable domain: DSGVTQTPKHLITATGQRVTLRCSPRSGDLSVYWYQQSLDQGLQFLIQYYNGEERAKGNILERFSAQQFPDLHSELNLSSLELGDSALYFCASSVRSVSYEQYFGPGTRLTVT.

This chain uses TRBV25-1 with TRBJ2-7; either TRBD1 or TRBD2 may fit D (6 bases each). Looked up from germline, CDR1 is MGHDK and CDR2 is SYGVNS. Trimming pared 8 bases from V and 5 bases from J, leaving 22 bases between. The CDR3 runs to 15 residues. CDR3 in amino acids: CASWGRLGGRDEQYF. The CDR3 DNA reads as TGTGCCAGCTGGGGGCGACTCGGGGGCAGGGACGAGCAGTACTTC.

The chain couples TRBV5-6 to TRBJ2-5; 9 bases are shared with TRBD2. After removal of 4 bases from V and 5 bases from J, the junction contained 12 bases not matched to a gene. Germline-derived CDR1 and CDR2 are SGHDT and YYEEEE. This CDR3 spans 16 amino acids. CDR3 DNA: TGTGCCAGCAGCCCGGTGGCGGGGGGGCATGTGGAGACCCAGTACTTC. Its translation: CASSPVAGGHVETQYF. Complete variable domain (other parts from reference TRBV5-6 and TRBJ2-5): DAGVTQSPTHLIKTRGQQVTLRCSPKSGHDTVSWYQQALGQGPQFIFQYYEEEERQRGNFPDRFSGHQFPNYSSELNVNALLLGDSALYLCASSPVAGGHVETQYFGPGTRLLVL.

CDR3 amino acids: CASSVGADGYTF. In DNA form, the CDR3 reads TGTGCCAGCAGCGTAGGAGCTGACGGCTACACCTTC. V gene TRBV9 combines with J gene TRBJ1-2; D is undetermined. The germline V gene encodes CDR1 SGDLS and CDR2 YYNGEE. The V end lost 0 bases, the J end lost 8 bases, and 8 bases lay between the germline ends. The CDR3 covers 12 residues.

This chain uses TRBV5-6 with TRBJ2-1; TRBD2 might be the D (6 bases). The CDR3 contains 13 residues. The V gene lost 1 base and the J gene lost 5 bases, with 7 bases spanning the gap. Per the germline V gene, CDR1 is SGHDT and CDR2 is YYEEEE. The CDR3 DNA follows: TGTGCCAGCAGCTTGACGGGGGACAATGAGCAGTTCTTC. It translates to CASSLTGDNEQFF.

The CDR3 region is CASADREVNEQYF. The CDR3 DNA follows: TGTGCCAGCGCAGACAGGGAGGTAAACGAGCAGTACTTC. V gene TRBV27 combines with J gene TRBJ2-7; a weak D match, TRBD1 (7 bases). The germline V and J ends were trimmed by 8 bases and 5 bases, with 16 bases remaining between them. This CDR3 comprises 13 residues. CDR1 is MNHEY and CDR2 is SMNVEV in the germline V gene (reference sequence).

The table lists this clone with a count of one. The chain employs TRBV4-1 and TRBJ2-3; D is ambiguous. CDR1 is MGHRA, CDR2 YSYEKL, per germline. The CDR3 runs 15 residues. Deletions cut 4 bases from V and 5 bases from J, with 16 bases between. The CDR3 nucleotides are TGCGCCAGCAGCCGGGAACCTCAGGAAGAAGATACGCAGTATTTT. Translation gives CASSREPQEEDTQYF.

The chain has TRBV4-2 and TRBJ2-7, with TRBD2 matching over 10 bases. V shed 0 bases, J shed 0 bases, and the junction held 5 bases outside the gene matches. Germline V gene sequence: CDR1 LGHNA, CDR2 YNFKEQ. This CDR3 comprises 17 residues. The CDR3 bases are TGTGCCAGCAGCCAAGAACCTAGCGGGGGCCTCTCCTACGAGCAGTACTTC. Translating gives CASSQEPSGGLSYEQYF.

The rearrangement joins TRBV7-9 to TRBJ2-7; the D is unclear. The V and J ends lost 3 bases and 5 bases respectively, with 11 bases between them. The CDR3 contains 13 residues. Germline V gene lookup returns CDR1 SEHNR and CDR2 FQNEAQ (reference sequence). The CDR3 region is CASSFREYNEQYF. For the CDR3, the DNA is TGTGCCAGCAGCTTTCGAGAGTACAACGAGCAGTACTTC.